Described below is a single TCR beta chain sequence and its context. The sample comes from a study of blood T cell repertoires in COVID-19. Study-wide context: The United States, Italy and Spain were the sources of the acute and convalescent COVID-19 samples.

The repertoire was sequenced with immunoSEQ multiplex PCR; TCRdb's copy has only in-frame clones and lacks some. The sample holds approximately 70,000 clones; 60% to 85% are singletons and the top ten take approximately 5%. This TCR was sampled from an elderly woman with active or convalescent COVID-19. Sequencing was performed on peripheral blood.

The DNA for the CDR3 is TGTGCCAGTTATCTAGACCGGACAGTCATGAACACTGAAGCTTTCTTT. It translates to CASYLDRTVMNTEAFF. The rearrangement links TRBV2 to TRBJ1-1; possibly TRBD1 for D (6 bases). V was clipped by 9 bases and J by 0 bases, with 20 bases between them. The germline V gene has CDR1 SNHLY and CDR2 FYNNEI. This CDR3 is built from 16 residues.